The 30 T cell receptor beta chains below come from one sample, sequenced in a study of regulatory T cells in long-lasting Graves disease. Sequencing libraries for TCR beta were prepared with iRepertoire HTBI primers and Arm-PCR of CDR3 regions. TCRdb independently ran MiXCR on the multiplex PCR reads; one entry per CDR3 protein. The sample includes approximately 540,000 distinct CDR3 sequences, about 11% of them seen just once. Time point here: newly diagnosed GD, antithyroid drugs for less than 3 months. Extracted PBMC RNA gave rise to the TCR library. These data also featured in a second study, about T cells in Graves' hyperthyroidism and ophthalmopathy.

Sequences were derived from peripheral blood mononuclear cells (PBMCs), sampled at new diagnosis, from a patient treated with antithyroid drugs. These receptors were taken from a young woman with Graves disease.

As concerns this clonotype: One base separates it from a far larger clone, so it is likely a read error. This sequence joins TRBV11-3 and TRBJ2-7; D uncertain. Germline CDR1 reads SGHNT; CDR2 reads YENEEA. This CDR3 is 12 amino acids long. CDR3 DNA: TGTGCCAGCAGCTTAGCGTCCTACGAGCAGTGCTTC. Translation: CASSLASYEQCF.

In its sample, this clonotype was seen many times. The chain has TRBV29-1 and TRBJ2-7, with a weak D call TRBD2 (6 bases). Per germline, CDR1 SQVTM and CDR2 ANQGSEA. The CDR3 contains 12 residues. With 6 bases removed from V and 10 bases from J, the gap between germline ends came to 19 bases. CDR3 sequence reads: CSVDGVFGGQYF. The CDR3 DNA sequence: TGCAGCGTAGACGGGGTTTTCGGGGGACAGTACTTC.

This clonotype appeared many times. The chain employs TRBV30 and TRBJ1-1; 7 nucleotides line up with TRBD1. CDR3 size: 16 residues. V lost 3 bases, J lost 0 bases, and 10 bases stayed unmatched. In germline, CDR1 is GTSNPN, CDR2 SVGIG (reference sequence). DNA of the CDR3: TGTGCCTGGAGGAGGAGCTACAGGGGAATGAACACTGAAGCTTTCTTT. As protein: CAWRRSYRGMNTEAFF. Combining the CDR3 with reference TRBV30 and TRBJ1-1 gives the whole variable domain SQTIHQWPATLVQPVGSPLSLECTVEGTSNPNLYWYRQAAGRGLQLLFYSVGIGQISSEVPQNLSASRPQDRQFILSSKKLLLSDSGFYLCAWRRSYRGMNTEAFFGQGTRLTVV.

In this sample, this clonotype turned up many times. This chain links TRBV30 with TRBJ1-1, with D maybe TRBD1 (5 bases). CDR3 length: 13 amino acids. Germline CDR1 reads GTSNPN; CDR2 reads SVGIG (reference sequence). The V gene lost 0 bases and the J gene lost 2 bases, with 7 bases spanning the gap. In DNA, the CDR3 is TGTGCCTGGAGTGTACAGGCAAACACTGAAGCTTTCTTT. This encodes CAWSVQANTEAFF.

Worth noting for this clonotype: A much larger clone lies a single base off, so this may be a read error. This chain uses TRBV3-1 with TRBJ2-1, with 7 bases lining up with TRBD1. CDR3 size: 15 residues. Per germline, CDR1 LGHDT and CDR2 YNNKEL (reference sequence). CDR3 nucleotide sequence: TGTGCCTGCAGCCAAGGGGGACAGCCTTACAATGAGCAGTTCTTC. Residues: CACSQGGQPYNEQFF.

To note about this clonotype: Possible read error: a much larger clone is one base away. The chain uses TRBV29-1 and TRBJ2-1; no reliable D call. V lost 4 bases and J lost 10, with 14 bases in between. This CDR3 is 12 amino acids long. Germline assignment: CDR1 SQVTM and CDR2 ANQGSEA. The CDR3: CSVGQPTAEQFF. CDR3 coding DNA: TGCAGCGTTGGACAACCGACGGCCGAGCAGTTCTTC.

At least ten counts were recorded for this clonotype. The V and J genes are TRBV27 and TRBJ1-1; a possible D gene is TRBD1 (6 bases). V was trimmed by 4 bases and J by 8 bases, leaving 14 bases between them. The CDR3 contains 13 residues. Germline CDR1 reads MNHEY; CDR2 reads SMNVEV (reference sequence). The CDR3 region has the DNA TGTGCCAGCAGTTCCCGAGGACAGATCGAAGCTTTCTTT. It specifies CASSSRGQIEAFF.

This clonotype was seen repeatedly, ten times or more. CDR3 region: CASSLRRGPGEKLFF. CDR3 nucleotide sequence: TGTGCCAGCAGCTTACGTCGGGGGCCGGGTGAAAAACTGTTTTTT. The genes are TRBV7-9 and TRBJ1-4, with D possibly being TRBD1 (6 bases). This CDR3 has 15 amino acids. Trimming shortened V by 2 bases and J by 7 bases, and 14 bases separated the two germline ends. Germline CDR1 is SEHNR and CDR2 is FQNEAQ (reference sequence).

The rearrangement links TRBV7-9 to TRBJ1-2; TRBD1 aligns across 12 bases. Trimming cost V 6 bases and J 3 bases; bases outside gene matches: 11. The CDR3 consists of 17 residues. The V gene's germline CDR1 is SEHNR and CDR2 FQNEAQ (reference sequence). The CDR3 DNA sequence: TGTGCCAGCAGAAGGGACAGGGGGCCTGAGAGAGACTATGGCTACACCTTC. This translates into CASRRDRGPERDYGYTF.

In this sample, this clonotype turned up many times. The chain joins TRBV28 to TRBJ1-2, with 9 nucleotides matching TRBD1. The V segment lost 6 bases and the J segment 3 bases; nucleotides outside the gene matches: 5. The CDR3 extends over 14 amino acids. The germline gives CDR1 MDHEN, CDR2 SYDVKM. The CDR3 DNA is TGTGCCAGCAGCGACAGGGGGAAAGACTATGGCTACACCTTC. Translation gives CASSDRGKDYGYTF.

A few counts support this clonotype. This chain joins TRBV30 and TRBJ2-1, with D uncertain. The V and J ends lost 3 bases and 6 bases respectively, with 12 bases between them. CDR3 length equals 13 residues. Germline lookup yields CDR1 GTSNPN and CDR2 SVGIG (reference sequence). This CDR3 reads CAWRPLNSNEQFF. CDR3 in DNA: TGTGCCTGGAGACCCTTGAATAGCAATGAGCAGTTCTTC.

This clonotype was seen at least ten times. The V and J genes are TRBV28 and TRBJ2-3; possibly TRBD1 for D (8 bases). CDR3 length: 15 residues. CDR1 is MDHEN and CDR2 is SYDVKM in the germline V gene. V lost 8 bases and J lost 4, with 19 bases in between. The CDR3 sequence: CASSTGGGVADTQYF. DNA for the CDR3: TGTGCCAGCTCCACAGGGGGAGGGGTAGCAGATACGCAGTATTTT.

This clonotype was observed a handful of times. DNA of the CDR3: TGTGCCAGCAGCTTGAGCCTTTACTCTGGAAACACCATATATTTT. Protein sequence: CASSLSLYSGNTIYF. The chain recombines TRBV11-3 with TRBJ1-3; the D is unclear. The V end lost 3 bases, the J end lost 0 bases, and 9 bases lay between the germline ends. The length of the CDR3 is 15 residues. Germline assignment: CDR1 SGHNT and CDR2 YENEEA.

This clonotype was counted ten times or more. The V gene is TRBV10-3, the J gene TRBJ1-6; D is possibly TRBD1 (5 bases). The germline V gene has CDR1 ENHRY and CDR2 SYGVKD. The CDR3 covers 17 residues. The V end was cut by 0 bases, the J end by 1 base, with 10 bases between. The CDR3 loop is CAISESIGGSYNSPLHF. The CDR3, as DNA: TGTGCCATCAGTGAGTCGATTGGGGGATCCTATAATTCACCCCTCCACTTT.

This clonotype was counted ten times or more. The chain combines TRBV19 with TRBJ1-4; D is possibly TRBD1 (6 bases). The CDR3 length is 14 residues. In germline, CDR1 is LNHDA, CDR2 SQIVND (reference sequence). V lost 3 bases and J lost 7, with 12 bases in between. CDR3 sequence reads: CASSIKGGVEKLFF. The CDR3 DNA sequence: TGTGCCAGTAGTATCAAGGGGGGCGTTGAAAAACTGTTTTTT.

This clonotype was detected ten times or more. This chain joins TRBV27 and TRBJ2-5; 10 bases are shared with TRBD2. This CDR3 has 15 amino acids. The trim removed 6 bases at V and 0 bases at J, leaving 4 bases unmatched. Germline assignment: CDR1 MNHEY and CDR2 SMNVEV (reference sequence). The CDR3 spells CASSLTSGDQETQYF. In DNA form, the CDR3 reads TGTGCCAGCAGCTTAACTAGCGGGGACCAAGAGACCCAGTACTTC.

The CDR3 here is CAGGGGFGPNEQFF. CDR3 DNA sequence: TGTGCCGGGGGTGGGGGGTTCGGCCCAAATGAGCAGTTCTTC. The chain uses TRBV30 and TRBJ2-1; a possible D gene is TRBD2 (6 bases). The CDR3 runs to 14 residues. Germline V CDR1 and CDR2: GTSNPN, SVGIG (reference sequence). Between the trimmed V and J ends, which lost 8 bases and 7 bases, there was a span of 21 bases. Supplemented by reference TRBV30 and TRBJ2-1, the full variable domain reads SQTIHQWPATLVQPVGSPLSLECTVEGTSNPNLYWYRQAAGRGLQLLFYSVGIGQISSEVPQNLSASRPQDRQFILSSKKLLLSDSGFYLCAGGGGFGPNEQFFGPGTRLTVL.

This clonotype was found many times. The chain is built from TRBV20-1 and TRBJ2-7; D possibly corresponds to TRBD2 (6 bases). The CDR3 is made up of 14 amino acids. Germline V gene data show CDR1 as DFQATT and CDR2 as SNEGSKA (reference sequence). V gave up 5 bases and J gave up 3 bases, with 17 bases separating them. CDR3 sequence (DNA): TGCAGTGCTTTTAGCGGACAAGGGGTCTACGAGCAGTACTTC. Its protein is CSAFSGQGVYEQYF.

This clonotype was found many times. The chain joins TRBV20-1 to TRBJ1-2; no reliable D call. V lost 5 bases and J lost 4, with 17 bases in between. In germline, CDR1 is DFQATT, CDR2 SNEGSKA (reference sequence). This CDR3 has 14 amino acids. In DNA form, the CDR3 reads TGCAGTGCTCCCCCCCCGGGAGGTGGCTATGGCTACACCTTC. It specifies CSAPPPGGGYGYTF.

This clonotype was counted at least ten times. The chain combines TRBV9 with TRBJ2-7, with unresolved D. The length of the CDR3 is 15 residues. V lost 0 bases and J 3 bases, leaving 13 bases between the germline ends. The germline V gene has CDR1 SGDLS and CDR2 YYNGEE. The CDR3 protein is CASSVDPGVGYEQYF. The CDR3 coding sequence is TGTGCCAGCAGCGTAGACCCTGGGGTTGGCTACGAGCAGTACTTC.

The rearrangement uses TRBV20-1 and TRBJ2-3; 7 nucleotides match TRBD1. After removal of 7 bases from V and 0 bases from J, the junction contained 10 bases not matched to a gene. This CDR3 has 15 amino acids. Germline V gives CDR1 DFQATT, CDR2 SNEGSKA (reference sequence). CDR3 nucleotides: TGCAGTGGAGGACGAGACAGGGCGAGCACAGATACGCAGTATTTT. It encodes CSGGRDRASTDTQYF.

This clonotype has more than one count but fewer than ten. The chain is built from TRBV6-1 and TRBJ2-2; 7 bases map to TRBD1. Germline lookup yields CDR1 MNHNS and CDR2 SASEGT. The CDR3 length is 14 residues. The junction had 7 bases not matched to a gene; V was cut back by 6 bases and J by 6 bases. The CDR3 DNA sequence: TGTGCCAGCAGCCACAATGACAGGGCCGGGGAGCTGTTTTTT. Translation: CASSHNDRAGELFF.

This clonotype was found many times. J is TRBJ2-5 and V is TRBV11-2, with TRBD1 as a possible D gene (6 bases). This CDR3 is 18 amino acids long. V dropped 2 bases and J dropped 1 base, with 20 bases sitting between them. The germline V gene has CDR1 SGHAT and CDR2 FQNNGV. As DNA, the CDR3 is TGTGCCAGCAGCTTACGGGGCCCACAGGGTGGGGCCCAAGAGACCCAGTACTTC. Protein product: CASSLRGPQGGAQETQYF.

This clonotype was detected ten times or more. This chain joins TRBV2 and TRBJ2-7, with 7 bases fitting TRBD2. Germline V gene sequence: CDR1 SNHLY, CDR2 FYNNEI. The V and J ends lost 8 bases and 6 bases, in that order; junction bases with no gene match: 10. The CDR3 sequence is 13 residues long. CDR3 nucleotides: TGTGCCAGCTGCGGGAGCTCTCTACTCGAGCAGTACTTC. Translated, it gives CASCGSSLLEQYF.

As to this clonotype: A far larger clone is a single base away, which makes a read error likely. The J gene is TRBJ2-3, the V gene TRBV4-1; 8 nucleotides align to TRBD2. Germline values: CDR1 MGHRA, CDR2 YSYEKL. The CDR3 contains 14 residues. CDR3 sequence reads: CASSHPTSGPTRYF. The CDR3 DNA reads as TGCGCCAGCAGCCACCCTACTAGCGGACCTACGCGGTATTTT.

This clonotype was detected many times. The rearrangement joins TRBV28 to TRBJ1-2; 8 bases are a match to TRBD1. Unmatched junction bases numbered 9, after V lost 5 bases and J lost 7 bases. Looked up from germline, CDR1 is MDHEN and CDR2 is SYDVKM. CDR3 length equals 14 residues. The CDR3 nucleotides are TGTGCCAGCAGTGACCCGACAGGGGTACTTGGCTACACCTTC. Translated: CASSDPTGVLGYTF.

This clonotype was detected only once. This chain connects TRBV7-2 to TRBJ2-7; TRBD2 matches at 7 bases. Germline CDR1 reads SGHTA; CDR2 reads FQGNSA. This CDR3 comprises 14 residues. The V gene end was trimmed by 1 base and the J gene end by 3 bases; junction bases not matched to a gene: 3. Here the CDR3 DNA reads TGTGCCAGCAGCTTAGAGCGGGGCTACTACGAGCAGTACTTC. Protein: CASSLERGYYEQYF.

This clonotype was seen repeatedly, ten times or more. The chain has TRBV6-2 or TRBV6-3 and TRBJ2-3, with D possibly TRBD2 on 5 matching bases. Germline V lookup: CDR1 MNHEY, CDR2 SVGEGT. CDR3 length equals 16 residues. Trimming left V 6 bases short and J 1 base short, with 17 bases between. The CDR3: CASRRLHGGRTDTQYF. The DNA of the CDR3 is TGTGCCAGCAGGCGACTTCACGGAGGTCGCACAGATACGCAGTATTTT.

There are many counts of this clonotype. This chain links TRBV27 with TRBJ2-1; 13 bases are a match to TRBD2. The CDR3 spans 16 residues. The V and J ends lost 2 bases and 2 bases, in that order; junction bases with no gene match: 0. Germline V CDR1 and CDR2: MNHEY, SMNVEV (reference sequence). The DNA of the CDR3 is TGTGCCAGCAGTTTAGGACTAGCGGGAGCCTACAATGAGCAGTTCTTC. This encodes CASSLGLAGAYNEQFF.

The V gene is TRBV19, the J gene TRBJ1-1; 7 bases align to TRBD1. From germline, CDR1 is LNHDA and CDR2 SQIVND (reference sequence). This CDR3 has 15 amino acids. Trimming took 8 bases from V and 1 from J; bases not matched to a gene: 10. This CDR3 reads CASHPAGTANTEAFF. CDR3 DNA: TGTGCCAGTCACCCGGCCGGGACAGCGAACACTGAAGCTTTCTTT.